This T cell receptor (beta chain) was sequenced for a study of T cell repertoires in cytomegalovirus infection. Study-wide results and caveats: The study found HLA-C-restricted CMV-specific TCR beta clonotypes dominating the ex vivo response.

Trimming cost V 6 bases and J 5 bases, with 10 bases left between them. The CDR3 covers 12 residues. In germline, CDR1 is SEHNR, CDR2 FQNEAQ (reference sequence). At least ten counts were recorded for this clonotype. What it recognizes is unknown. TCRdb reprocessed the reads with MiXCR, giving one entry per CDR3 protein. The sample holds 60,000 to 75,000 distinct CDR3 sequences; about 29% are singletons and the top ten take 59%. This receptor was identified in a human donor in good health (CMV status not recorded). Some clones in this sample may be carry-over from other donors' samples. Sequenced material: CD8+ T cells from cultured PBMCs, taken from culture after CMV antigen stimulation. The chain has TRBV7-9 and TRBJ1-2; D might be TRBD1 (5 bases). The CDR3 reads CASRRDVYGYTF. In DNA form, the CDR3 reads TGTGCCAGCAGACGGGACGTATATGGCTACACCTTC.